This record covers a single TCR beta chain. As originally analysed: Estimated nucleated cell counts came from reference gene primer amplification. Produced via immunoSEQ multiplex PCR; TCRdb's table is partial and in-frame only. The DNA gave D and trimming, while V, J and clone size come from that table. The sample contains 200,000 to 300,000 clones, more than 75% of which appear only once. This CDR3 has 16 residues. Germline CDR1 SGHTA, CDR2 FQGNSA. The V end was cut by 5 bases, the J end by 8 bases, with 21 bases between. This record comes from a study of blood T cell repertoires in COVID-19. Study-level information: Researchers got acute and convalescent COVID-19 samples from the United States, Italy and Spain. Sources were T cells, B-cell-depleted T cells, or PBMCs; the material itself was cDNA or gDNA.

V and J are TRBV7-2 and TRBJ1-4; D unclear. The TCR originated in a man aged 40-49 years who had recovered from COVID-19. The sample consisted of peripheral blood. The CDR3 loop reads CASSPGQRDFGEKLFF. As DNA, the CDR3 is TGTGCCAGCAGCCCCGGCCAAAGAGACTTCGGGGAAAAACTGTTTTTT.